This TCR beta chain appears in the sequencing data of a study of control samples from healthy donors and cancer patients. Produced via immunoSEQ multiplex PCR; TCRdb's table is partial and in-frame only. The table has about 44,000 clones, 87% seen once. Looked up from germline, CDR1 is GTSNPN and CDR2 is SVGIG (reference sequence). The CDR3 loop spans 15 amino acids. Losses at the gene ends were 3 bases for V and 7 bases for J; bases not matched to a gene: 6. What was sequenced was PBMCs. V is TRBV30 and J is TRBJ2-7, with 16 bases identical to TRBD2. This clonotype was sampled from a woman in her fifties or sixties with lung cancer. The CDR3 DNA is TGTGCCTGGAGAGGGACTAGCGGGAGGGCGGGAGAGCAGTACTTC. This codes for CAWRGTSGRAGEQYF.